The text below deals with one T cell receptor (beta chain). There are a few counts of this clone. Its specific antigen is unknown. The record has no base qualities; no much larger clone is one base away. The entire isolated RNA was reverse transcribed using the High Capacity cDNA Reverse Transcription Kit, and thus expressed TCRB transcripts were sequenced. Deep immunoSEQ sequencing was performed on naive, central memory and regulatory T cell samples, with an average of roughly 4 million total reads per sample. Sorted cells were lysed in RLT buffer, and RNA was extracted using DNase-treated RNeasy Micro or Mini kits according to cell number. To prevent cross-contamination, each cell subset was processed individually, whereas patient and healthy donor samples were processed jointly. The immunoSEQ multiplex PCR was used to amplify TCRB sequences from cDNA, yielding 87-bp fragments that span the CDR3 region. Sequencing of the amplicons was done on the Illumina HiSeq platform. The authors processed their data as follows. PCR bias was computationally corrected using synthetic template baselines, reads within Hamming distance 2 were collapsed, and singletons that could not be merged were discarded. Reads were aligned to IMGT to assign V, D and J genes, CDR3 length, and insertions or deletions at six rearrangement sites. Within each subset, clonotype counts were normalized to the number of sorted cells before true diversity and Gini coefficients were calculated with the tcR R package. Repertoire sharing was quantified using the overlap coefficient calculated on TCRB nucleotide sequences. TCRdb re-hosts the immuneACCESS table, in-frame sequences only. Its copies lack some clones; in the studies checked, an unresolved V gene accounts for under half of them, and the cause for the rest is not known. V and J calls plus clone size are reproduced from that table; the DNA served to infer D and trimming. The sample yields roughly 300,000 clones; around 9.7% were counted once. The ten top clones hold 1% of the sample.

Each donor gave one peripheral blood draw, averaging about 100 mL, which was collected into heparinised tubes. Using a panel that included CD45RO, CCR7, CD25, CD127, CD95 and CD27, naive, central memory, regulatory and stem cell-like memory CD4+ T cells were sorted on a BD FACSAria II. Purity was above 98% for every sorted population. Right away, PBMCs were isolated by Lymphoprep density gradient centrifugation and were stained directly, with no culture step. To minimize batch effects, samples were stained and sorted in pairs, one healthy donor with one patient per experiment. These data come from a study of beta chain features in type 1 diabetes (dated by TCRdb to 2017 to 2018). About the full investigation: Mean age, gender distribution, total cell number and subset yield did not differ between patients and healthy donors. A total of some 100,000,000 sorted cells were examined across all samples, and the number of cells per subset was strongly correlated with RNA yield. In the study, recently diagnosed type 1 diabetes patients and matched healthy donors were compared on the TCRB repertoires of their sorted circulating CD4+ T cell subsets. Regulatory and stem cell-like memory subsets were obtained from only 8 patients and about 8 healthy donors, while naive and central memory subsets were obtained from all 30 or so donors. Paper-wide results and their limitations: Only small numbers of individuals were included in the HLA sub-analyses, which left unresolved whether HLA type had any influence on TCRB rearrangement. PCR might favor shorter templates, but patient and control samples were amplified and corrected together, so any skew would affect both groups equally. Fewer insertions and more nucleotide deletions at VDJ recombination sites were observed in patients with type 1 diabetes, implying thymic rearrangement abnormalities. Because cDNA was sequenced instead of genomic DNA, highly expressing activated cells could be over-represented, though the groups showed no difference in activation or CD3 levels. In all four CD4+ subsets, TCRB CDR3 length was moderately but significantly shorter in type 1 diabetes patients. Naive, central memory and regulatory TCRB repertoires appeared to be more alike among patients than among healthy donors.

V and J lose 2 bases and 6 bases, and a span of 14 bases separates them. Inclusive of the bounding cysteine and phenylalanine, the CDR3 is 15 residues long. The DNA shown is the 45-base CDR3, in frame from base 1. The germline V gene (reference sequence) yields GTSNPN for CDR1 and SVGIG for CDR2. The receptor was isolated from a man aged 25-45 years with type 1 diabetes. Sequenced sample: central memory CD4+ T cells from blood. The chain couples TRBV30 to TRBJ1-6; the D gene cannot be named for sure. The nucleotide sequence reads TGTGCCTGGAGTACAAACAGAGCTGGTAATTCACCCCTCCACTTT. The translation is CAWSTNRAGNSPLHF.